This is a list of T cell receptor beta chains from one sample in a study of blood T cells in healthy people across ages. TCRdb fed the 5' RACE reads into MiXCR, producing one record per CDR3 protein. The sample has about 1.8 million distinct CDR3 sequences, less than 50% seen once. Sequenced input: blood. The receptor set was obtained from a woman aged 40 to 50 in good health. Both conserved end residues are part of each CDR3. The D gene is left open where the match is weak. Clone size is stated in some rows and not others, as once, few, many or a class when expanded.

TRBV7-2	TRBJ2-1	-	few	CASSLIQAEQFF	TGTGCCAGCAGCTTAATACAGGCAGAGCAGTTCTTC
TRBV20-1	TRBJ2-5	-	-	CSAQLGGETQYF	TGCAGTGCCCAACTTGGAGGAGAGACCCAGTACTTC
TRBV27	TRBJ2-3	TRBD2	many	CASSLLAGDTQYF	TGTGCCAGCAGTCTCTTAGCGGGGGATACGCAGTATTTT
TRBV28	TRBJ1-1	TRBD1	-	CASSPGGQGRAFF	TGTGCCAGCAGTCCAGGAGGACAGGGACGGGCTTTCTTT
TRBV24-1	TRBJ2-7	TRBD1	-	CATSEPGGAFDEQYF	TGTGCCACCAGTGAACCAGGGGGCGCATTCGACGAGCAGTACTTC
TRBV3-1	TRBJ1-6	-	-	CASSLNPNRNNSPLHF	TGTGCCAGCAGTCTTAACCCCAACCGAAATAATTCACCCCTCCACTTT
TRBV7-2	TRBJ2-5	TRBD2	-	CASRQPLGTSGGAGETQYF	TGTGCCAGCAGACAACCCCTCGGGACTAGCGGGGGCGCGGGGGAGACCCAGTACTTC
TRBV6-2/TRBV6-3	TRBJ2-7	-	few	CASSYYSGSYNEQYF	TGTGCCAGCAGTTACTATAGCGGATCCTACAATGAGCAGTACTTC
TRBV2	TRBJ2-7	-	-	CASSAADRTPYEQYF	TGTGCCAGCAGTGCGGCGGACAGAACGCCATACGAGCAGTACTTC
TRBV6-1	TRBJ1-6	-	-	CASSEAPHSGQYNSPLHF	TGTGCCAGCAGTGAAGCGCCTCACTCGGGGCAGTATAATTCACCCCTCCACTTT
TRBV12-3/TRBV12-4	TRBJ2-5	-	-	CASRRDRSDETQYF	TGTGCCAGCAGGCGCGACAGGAGCGATGAGACCCAGTACTTC
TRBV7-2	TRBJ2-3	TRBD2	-	CASSLGLAGGYRTDTQYF	TGTGCCAGCAGCTTAGGGCTAGCGGGGGGGTATCGCACAGATACGCAGTATTTT
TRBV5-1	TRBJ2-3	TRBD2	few	CASGGGDTDTQYF	TGCGCCAGCGGCGGGGGAGATACAGATACGCAGTATTTT
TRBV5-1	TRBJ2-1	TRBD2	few	CASSLLTSGGDNEQFF	TGCGCCAGCAGCTTGCTAACTAGCGGGGGGGACAATGAGCAGTTCTTC
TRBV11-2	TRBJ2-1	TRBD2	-	CASSLAWAVGLADHNEQFF	TGTGCCAGCAGCTTAGCGTGGGCGGTGGGGCTAGCGGACCACAATGAGCAGTTCTTC
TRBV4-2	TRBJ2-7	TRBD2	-	CVSSQATSGDTYEQYF	TGTGTCAGCAGCCAAGCTACTAGCGGAGATACCTACGAGCAGTACTTC
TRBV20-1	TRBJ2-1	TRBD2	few	CSAVYGTSGSNEQFF	TGCAGTGCTGTCTACGGGACTAGCGGGTCCAATGAGCAGTTCTTC
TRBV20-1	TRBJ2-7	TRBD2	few	CSAGGLATSYEQYF	TGCAGTGCAGGGGGACTAGCAACATCCTACGAGCAGTACTTC
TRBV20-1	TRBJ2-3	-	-	CSATGVQDTQYF	TGCAGTGCTACAGGAGTGCAAGATACGCAGTATTTT
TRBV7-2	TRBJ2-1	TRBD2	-	CASSLAAGGPDNEQFF	TGTGCCAGCAGCTTAGCCGCGGGGGGGCCAGACAATGAGCAGTTCTTC
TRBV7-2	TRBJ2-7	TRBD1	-	CASSPVDRDSEQYF	TGTGCCAGCAGCCCCGTGGACAGGGACTCCGAGCAGTACTTC
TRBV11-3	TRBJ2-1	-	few	CASSSKLNNEQFF	TGTGCCAGCAGCTCAAAACTTAACAATGAGCAGTTCTTC
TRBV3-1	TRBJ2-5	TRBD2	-	CASSQEGTKETQYF	TGTGCCAGCAGCCAAGAAGGGACTAAAGAGACCCAGTACTTC
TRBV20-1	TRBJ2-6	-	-	CSAIGPGRGASGANVLTF	TGCAGTGCTATTGGGCCGGGGAGGGGGGCCTCTGGGGCCAACGTCCTGACTTTC
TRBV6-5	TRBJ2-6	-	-	CASSYLGRRGANVLTF	TGTGCCAGCAGTTACCTGGGCCGCCGAGGGGCCAACGTCCTGACTTTC
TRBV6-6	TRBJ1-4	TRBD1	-	CASSGQGWDEKLFF	TGTGCCAGCAGTGGACAGGGTTGGGATGAAAAACTGTTTTTT
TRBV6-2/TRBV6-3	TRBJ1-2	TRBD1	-	CASRGGWYGYTF	TGTGCCAGCAGAGGGGGCTGGTATGGCTACACCTTC
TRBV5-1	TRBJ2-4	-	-	CASSLDIGQLKNIQYF	TGCGCCAGCAGCTTGGACATTGGACAGCTCAAAAACATTCAGTACTTC
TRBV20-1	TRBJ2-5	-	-	CSAATGETQYF	TGCAGTGCGGCGACAGGAGAGACCCAGTACTTC
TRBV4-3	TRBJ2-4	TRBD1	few	CASSRTGTGGNIQYF	TGCGCCAGCAGCCGAACCGGGACAGGCGGAAACATTCAGTACTTC
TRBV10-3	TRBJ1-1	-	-	CAIGGQGRTEAFF	TGTGCCATCGGTGGGCAGGGTAGGACTGAAGCTTTCTTT
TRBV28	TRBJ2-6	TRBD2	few	CASSWGGSSGANVLTF	TGTGCCAGCAGCTGGGGGGGAAGCTCTGGGGCCAACGTCCTGACTTTC
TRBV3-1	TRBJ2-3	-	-	CASSFYGRGDTQYF	TGTGCCAGCAGCTTTTACGGCCGTGGAGATACGCAGTATTTT
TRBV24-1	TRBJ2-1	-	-	CATAGMYEQFF	TGTGCCACCGCCGGCATGTATGAGCAGTTCTTC
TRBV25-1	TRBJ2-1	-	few	CASSRQDFYNEQFF	TGTGCCAGCAGCCGACAGGACTTTTACAATGAGCAGTTCTTC
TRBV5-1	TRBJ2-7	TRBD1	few	CASSLDGTGAYEQYF	TGCGCCAGCAGCTTGGACGGGACAGGGGCCTACGAGCAGTACTTC
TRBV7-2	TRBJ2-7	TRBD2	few	CASSLGAGGFYEQYF	TGTGCCAGCAGCTTAGGAGCGGGGGGTTTCTACGAGCAGTACTTC
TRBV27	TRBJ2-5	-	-	CASIASGGQETQYF	TGTGCCAGCATCGCCTCTGGGGGCCAAGAGACCCAGTACTTC
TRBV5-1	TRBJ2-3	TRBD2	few	CASSSGLAGGQEDTQYF	TGCGCCAGCAGCTCGGGACTAGCGGGGGGGCAGGAAGATACGCAGTATTTT
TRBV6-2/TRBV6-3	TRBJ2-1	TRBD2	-	CASSYSLAGAPGSYNEQFF	TGTGCCAGCAGTTACTCGCTAGCGGGGGCGCCCGGCTCCTACAATGAGCAGTTCTTC
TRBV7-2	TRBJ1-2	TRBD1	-	CASSSSGTGAARGGYTF	TGTGCCAGCAGCTCCAGCGGGACAGGGGCCGCGAGGGGCGGCTACACCTTC
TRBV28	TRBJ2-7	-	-	CASSLWDSWGSYEQYF	TGTGCCAGCAGTTTATGGGACTCATGGGGCTCCTACGAGCAGTACTTC
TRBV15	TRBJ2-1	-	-	CATSREGGEQFF	TGTGCCACCAGCAGAGAGGGGGGTGAGCAGTTCTTC
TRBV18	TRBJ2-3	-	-	CASSPGRNGDTQYF	TGTGCCAGCTCACCCGGGCGGAACGGCGATACGCAGTATTTT
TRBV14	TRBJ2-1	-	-	CAGALMVGVAEGQFF	TGTGCCGGCGCACTCATGGTGGGAGTGGCTGAGGGGCAGTTCTTC
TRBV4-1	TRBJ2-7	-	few	CASSQDSDGTFYEQYF	TGCGCCAGCAGCCAAGATTCGGACGGGACTTTCTACGAGCAGTACTTC
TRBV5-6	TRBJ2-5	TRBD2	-	CASSFPTSGDQETQYF	TGTGCCAGCAGCTTTCCGACTAGCGGGGACCAAGAGACCCAGTACTTC
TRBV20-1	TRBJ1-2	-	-	CSASDMGVRGYTF	TGCAGTGCTAGCGATATGGGGGTGCGAGGCTACACCTTC
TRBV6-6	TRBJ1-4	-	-	CASRQDGPSEKLFF	TGTGCCAGCAGACAGGACGGACCATCCGAAAAACTGTTTTTT
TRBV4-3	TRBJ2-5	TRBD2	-	CASSQRGLAGGSETQYF	TGCGCCAGCAGCCAAAGAGGACTAGCGGGGGGTTCAGAGACCCAGTACTTC